The source of this TCR beta chain is a study of cytomegalovirus exposure and HLA in healthy donors. With 60 Vbeta and 13 Jbeta primers, the PCR was carried out. Sequencing was performed with immunoSEQ multiplex PCR; in TCRdb, only in-frame clones are kept and a portion is missing. Seen here are around 50,000 clones, over 70% observed once, and the top ten hold around 8.1%. Between the trimmed V and J ends, which lost 5 bases and 5 bases, there was a span of 18 bases. The CDR3 has 15 amino acids. Germline assignment: CDR1 MNHEY and CDR2 SVGAGI. The donors comprised healthy bone marrow donors. Points from the study as a whole: Generally TCR sequences proved uncommon, though certain public TCRs appeared in numerous donors. It was reportedly the case that the classifier diagnosed cytomegalovirus status with high specificity and sensitivity. Presence/absence analyses took donor sequencing depth as roughly uniform.

Details on this clone: Its antigen is as yet unknown.

Input material: PBMCs. The origin of this receptor is a man in his thirties or forties in good health and CMV-seropositive. V and J are TRBV6-5 and TRBJ1-2; D gene uncertain. The CDR3 DNA follows: TGTGCCAGCAGTCCTTACTACGGAGGTTCGTATGGCTACACCTTC. The encoded protein is CASSPYYGGSYGYTF.